The 31 T cell receptor beta chains presented below share a single source sample, sequenced in a study of immune evolution from preneoplasia to lung adenocarcinoma. Clones were read by immunoSEQ multiplex PCR, and TCRdb kept only the in-frame ones, dropping some. This repertoire shows roughly 5,800 clones, around 74% found once; its top ten account for 20% to 25%. Sequencing was performed on FFPE adjacent normal lung tissue. Receptor source: an older person with lung adenocarcinoma.

The chain links TRBV6-5 to TRBJ2-2; a weak D match, TRBD1 (5 bases). V was cut by 0 bases and J by 5 bases, with 7 bases left in between. Germline V gene data show CDR1 as MNHEY and CDR2 as SVGAGI. The CDR3 spans 14 residues. The CDR3 spells CASSYSRQTGELFF. DNA of the CDR3: TGTGCCAGCAGTTACTCGAGACAGACCGGGGAGCTGTTTTTT.

The rearrangement uses TRBV11-3 and TRBJ1-4; 7 positions agree with TRBD1. Unmatched junction bases numbered 12, after V lost 6 bases and J lost 8 bases. The germline V gene encodes CDR1 SGHNT and CDR2 YENEEA. This CDR3 contains 15 residues. The CDR3 DNA reads TGTGCCAGCAGTAATCTTCAGGGGGACGGGGAAAAACTGTTTTTT. Translation gives CASSNLQGDGEKLFF.

The V call is TRBV28, the J call TRBJ1-6; D may be TRBD1 (5 bases). This CDR3 has 14 amino acids. V gave up 3 bases and J gave up 10 bases, with 13 bases separating them. Germline CDR1 MDHEN, CDR2 SYDVKM. CDR3 sequence reads: CASSLGGLGSPLHF. The CDR3 nucleotides read TGTGCCAGCAGTTTGGGGGGGTTGGGGTCACCCCTCCACTTT.

The chain employs TRBV18 and TRBJ2-3; 8 bases line up with TRBD1. V gave up 2 bases and J gave up 0 bases; unmatched junction bases: 10. The germline CDR1 and CDR2 sequences are KGHSH and LQKENI. This CDR3 is built from 18 residues. DNA for the CDR3: TGTGCCAGCTCACCAATTATCCAGGGGGCCGGGAGCACAGATACGCAGTATTTT. This translates into CASSPIIQGAGSTDTQYF.

The chain uses TRBV6-5 and TRBJ1-1, with D unresolved. The V gene's germline CDR1 is MNHEY and CDR2 SVGAGI. Trimming removed 0 bases at V and 4 bases at J, with 6 bases between. The CDR3 runs to 13 residues. Here the CDR3 DNA reads TGTGCCAGCAGTTACTCGGAAGGCACTGAAGCTTTCTTT. Amino acids: CASSYSEGTEAFF.

This clone is termed medium-sized. The J gene is TRBJ2-7, the V gene TRBV18, with TRBD2 matching 13 bases. This CDR3 is 14 amino acids long. J was trimmed by 2 bases and V by 5 bases; bases with no gene match: 0. From germline, CDR1 is KGHSH and CDR2 LQKENI. The CDR3 protein is CASSGTSGAYEQYF. DNA for the CDR3: TGTGCCAGCTCAGGGACTAGCGGGGCCTACGAGCAGTACTTC. The full variable domain, its missing parts supplied by reference TRBV18 and TRBJ2-7, is NAGVMQNPRHLVRRRGQEARLRCSPMKGHSHVYWYRQLPEEGLKFMVYLQKENIIDESGMPKERFSAEFPKEGPSILRIQQVVRGDSAAYFCASSGTSGAYEQYFGPGTRLTVT.

The chain couples TRBV5-4 to TRBJ2-3, with D perhaps TRBD1 (6 bases). The CDR3 consists of 17 residues. Between the trimmed V and J ends, which lost 0 bases and 6 bases, there was a span of 20 bases. From germline, CDR1 is SGHNT and CDR2 YYREEE (reference sequence). CDR3 region: CASSLEGDRRSVDTQYF. The CDR3 nucleotides are TGTGCCAGCAGCTTGGAGGGCGACAGGAGATCCGTGGATACGCAGTATTTT.

The rearrangement uses TRBV7-8 and TRBJ2-7, with D uncertain. The CDR3 is 14 amino acids. Germline loops: CDR1 SGHVS, CDR2 FQNEAQ. The V end lost 5 bases, the J end lost 0 bases, and 11 bases lay between the germline ends. This CDR3 reads CASSLDQSSYEQYF. CDR3 sequence (DNA): TGTGCCAGCAGCCTAGACCAGAGCTCCTACGAGCAGTACTTC.

This chain uses TRBV12-5 with TRBJ1-2; 7 bases map to TRBD1. Unmatched junction bases numbered 2, after V lost 6 bases and J lost 1 base. In germline, CDR1 is LGHNT, CDR2 FRNRAP. The CDR3 is 13 amino acids. The CDR3, as DNA: TGTGCTAGTGGCCGGGACAGTAACTATGGCTACACCTTC. Translated: CASGRDSNYGYTF.

The V call is TRBV21-1, the J call TRBJ2-5. TRBV21-1 is a pseudogene locus. The CDR3 is 15 residues long. CDR3 nucleotides: TGTGCCAGCAGCAAGAAGGGGGGTAGCCAAGAGACCCAGTACTTC. Translated, it gives CASSKKGGSQETQYF.

The CDR3 coding sequence is TGTGCCAGCAGCTTAGTGGCGGGGGGGGATGAGCAGTTCTTC. Translated: CASSLVAGGDEQFF. The gene calls are TRBV7-2 and TRBJ2-1; 9 bases align to TRBD2. V shed 1 base and J 8 bases; nucleotides not matched to a gene: 3. The CDR3 extends over 14 amino acids. The V gene's germline CDR1 is SGHTA and CDR2 FQGNSA.

The chain is built from TRBV9 and TRBJ1-2, with 7 bases identical to TRBD1. This CDR3 is built from 13 residues. V shed 0 bases and J 8 bases; nucleotides not matched to a gene: 4. Germline loops: CDR1 SGDLS, CDR2 YYNGEE. The CDR3 DNA sequence: TGTGCCAGCAGCGTAGGGACAGGCTACGGCTACACCTTC. As protein: CASSVGTGYGYTF.

The V and J genes are TRBV7-6 and TRBJ1-1; the D is unclear. V dropped 1 base and J dropped 4 bases, with 10 bases sitting between them. The CDR3 loop spans 14 amino acids. CDR1 and CDR2 (germline): SGHVS, FNYEAQ. The CDR3 reads CASSLEVGPTEAFF. DNA for the CDR3: TGTGCCAGCAGCTTAGAGGTAGGGCCCACTGAAGCTTTCTTT.

The chain recombines TRBV2 with TRBJ2-5, with 12 bases fitting TRBD2. V shed 8 bases, J shed 5 bases, and the junction held 6 bases outside the gene matches. Germline lookup yields CDR1 SNHLY and CDR2 FYNNEI. There are 14 residues in the CDR3. Here the CDR3 reads CASASGGAGETQYF. The DNA of the CDR3 is TGTGCCAGCGCTAGCGGGGGGGCGGGGGAGACCCAGTACTTC.

The chain links TRBV7-9 to TRBJ1-4; possible D gene TRBD1, 5 bases. The V and J ends lost 2 bases and 8 bases respectively, with 18 bases between them. The CDR3 length is 16 residues. CDR1 is SEHNR, CDR2 FQNEAQ, per germline (reference sequence). The DNA of the CDR3 is TGTGCCAGCAGCTTACCGAGGGGAGTGGAGAGAGAAAAACTGTTTTTT. It encodes CASSLPRGVEREKLFF.

The chain uses TRBV5-1 and TRBJ1-6, with 7 positions matching TRBD1. Germline V lookup: CDR1 SGHRS, CDR2 YFSETQ. J lost 8 bases, V lost 8 bases, and 7 bases had no gene match. This CDR3 spans 13 amino acids. CDR3 protein: CASKTGVDSPLHF. The CDR3 DNA sequence: TGCGCCAGTAAAACAGGGGTTGATTCACCCCTCCACTTT.

This clone was counted between two and nine times. The CDR3 DNA sequence: TGCGCCAGCAGGGAAGGAGGGCGTGGGGAAAAACTGTTTTTT. It encodes CASREGGRGEKLFF. This sequence joins TRBV5-1 and TRBJ1-4; D gene ambiguous. V was shortened by 5 bases and J by 8 bases, with 16 bases between the two germline ends. Germline loops: CDR1 SGHRS, CDR2 YFSETQ. CDR3 length: 14 amino acids.

The chain employs TRBV5-3 and TRBJ2-6; D is undetermined. TRBV5-3 is an ORF, with its function uncertain. V shed 0 bases and J shed 0 bases, with 16 bases lying between them. The CDR3 extends over 19 amino acids. The CDR3 region has the DNA TGTGCCAGAAGCTTGGGGACGCGCCACCTTCACTCTGGGGCCAACGTCCTGACTTTC. This codes for CARSLGTRHLHSGANVLTF.

This chain links TRBV7-9 with TRBJ2-3, with D uncertain. The V gene's germline CDR1 is SEHNR and CDR2 FQNEAQ (reference sequence). There are 14 residues in the CDR3. V dropped 5 bases and J dropped 7 bases, with 16 bases sitting between them. The CDR3 DNA follows: TGTGCCAGCAGCCCTCCCCCAGGAGACCATACGCAGTATTTT. It yields the protein CASSPPPGDHTQYF.

V usage is TRBV7-2 and J usage is TRBJ2-1, with 8 bases matching TRBD2. V shed 5 bases, J shed 8 bases, and the junction held 11 bases outside the gene matches. The CDR3 spans 15 residues. Germline lookup yields CDR1 SGHTA and CDR2 FQGNSA. This CDR3 is CASSLLAASLYEQFF. The CDR3 coding sequence is TGTGCCAGCAGCCTACTAGCGGCGTCTCTGTATGAGCAGTTCTTC.

The rearrangement uses TRBV2 and TRBJ1-2; the match to TRBD1 covers 10 bases. This CDR3 is 14 amino acids long. V dropped 4 bases and J dropped 4; count of bases not matched to a gene: 3. Germline V CDR1 and CDR2: SNHLY, FYNNEI. DNA for the CDR3: TGTGCCAGCAGTGCTCGGACAGGGGGCTATGGCTACACCTTC. Protein: CASSARTGGYGYTF. The full variable domain, rest sourced from reference TRBV2 and TRBJ1-2, is EPEVTQTPSHQVTQMGQEVILRCVPISNHLYFYWYRQILGQKVEFLVSFYNNEISEKSEIFDDQFSVERPDGSNFTLKIRSTKLEDSAMYFCASSARTGGYGYTFGSGTRLTVV.

This chain links TRBV7-2 with TRBJ2-5; D may match TRBD1 or TRBD2 (5 bases each). CDR3 size: 12 residues. CDR1 SGHTA and CDR2 FQGNSA come from the germline V gene. Trimming stripped 4 bases from V and 10 bases from J, with 13 bases between. In DNA form, the CDR3 reads TGTGCCAGCAGCTCCCTCGGGGCTCTCCAGTACTTC. It translates to CASSSLGALQYF.

This clone was seen just once. This chain connects TRBV21-1 to TRBJ2-3. TRBV21-1 is described as a pseudogene. The CDR3 has 16 amino acids. The CDR3 loop is CASNLAVGWDTDTQYF. The CDR3 nucleotides are TGTGCCAGCAATCTCGCCGTAGGTTGGGACACAGATACGCAGTATTTT.

CDR3 coding DNA: TGTGCCAGCTCACCACTGCAGGAACCTAATGAAAAACTGTTTTTT. This translates into CASSPLQEPNEKLFF. The V and J genes are TRBV18 and TRBJ1-4, with D hard to call. CDR1 KGHSH and CDR2 LQKENI come from the germline V gene. The CDR3 length is 15 residues. Trimming took off 1 base at V and 3 bases at J, with 9 bases between the two ends. Combining the CDR3 with reference TRBV18 and TRBJ1-4 gives the whole variable domain NAGVMQNPRHLVRRRGQEARLRCSPMKGHSHVYWYRQLPEEGLKFMVYLQKENIIDESGMPKERFSAEFPKEGPSILRIQQVVRGDSAAYFCASSPLQEPNEKLFFGSGTQLSVL.

The chain has TRBV20-1 and TRBJ1-1; D call uncertain. V was shortened by 7 bases and J by 4 bases, with 10 bases between the two germline ends. Germline-derived CDR1 and CDR2 are DFQATT and SNEGSKA (reference sequence). The CDR3 is 11 amino acids. CDR3 loop: CSVSFVTEAFF. CDR3 nucleotide sequence: TGCAGTGTTAGTTTTGTCACTGAAGCTTTCTTT.

This clone has more than one count but fewer than ten. The rearrangement uses TRBV9 and TRBJ2-1, with TRBD2 matching over 11 bases. V lost 5 bases to trimming and J lost 3 bases; unmatched junction nucleotides: 1. The germline CDR1 and CDR2 sequences are SGDLS and YYNGEE. The CDR3 sequence is 14 residues long. CDR3 in DNA: TGTGCCAGCAGTCTAGCGGGGGGCTACAATGAGCAGTTCTTC. It is translated as CASSLAGGYNEQFF.

This clone was counted a single time. The rearrangement uses TRBV28 and TRBJ1-2; D perhaps matches TRBD1 (5 bases). This CDR3 comprises 13 residues. Trimming shortened V by 3 bases and J by 2 bases, and 7 bases separated the two germline ends. Germline assignment: CDR1 MDHEN and CDR2 SYDVKM. The CDR3 spells CASSLEGNYGYTF. Here the CDR3 DNA reads TGTGCCAGCAGTTTGGAGGGGAACTATGGCTACACCTTC.

The chain links TRBV5-6 to TRBJ2-7, with 10 bases aligning to TRBD1. The germline gives CDR1 SGHDT, CDR2 YYEEEE. CDR3 length: 14 residues. The V gene end was trimmed by 4 bases and the J gene end by 4 bases; junction bases not matched to a gene: 5. This CDR3 reads CASSRGQGTYEQYF. The CDR3 DNA reads as TGTGCCAGCAGCAGGGGACAGGGGACTTACGAGCAGTACTTC.

This clone was counted a few times. The chain uses TRBV28 and TRBJ1-6; 9 bases are a match to TRBD1. The germline gives CDR1 MDHEN, CDR2 SYDVKM. Unmatched junction bases numbered 7, after V lost 3 bases and J lost 10 bases. CDR3 length: 15 amino acids. CDR3 coding DNA: TGTGCCAGCAGTTTCGGGGGGACAGGGTGGTCACCCCTCCACTTT. It translates to CASSFGGTGWSPLHF.

V and J are TRBV2 and TRBJ2-3, with D possibly TRBD2 on 7 matching bases. V was clipped by 9 bases and J by 1 base, with 11 bases between them. Looked up from germline, CDR1 is SNHLY and CDR2 is FYNNEI. CDR3 length: 13 residues. The chain's CDR3 is CASGGAGTDTQYF. Here the CDR3 DNA reads TGTGCCAGTGGGGGGGCAGGCACAGATACGCAGTATTTT.

V and J are TRBV5-4 and TRBJ2-1; D gene uncertain. The V gene lost 0 bases and the J gene lost 6 bases, with 4 bases spanning the gap. This CDR3 has 12 amino acids. Germline V gene sequence: CDR1 SGHNT, CDR2 YYREEE (reference sequence). The CDR3 DNA reads as TGTGCCAGCAGCTTGGGGCCCAATGAGCAGTTCTTC. Its protein is CASSLGPNEQFF.